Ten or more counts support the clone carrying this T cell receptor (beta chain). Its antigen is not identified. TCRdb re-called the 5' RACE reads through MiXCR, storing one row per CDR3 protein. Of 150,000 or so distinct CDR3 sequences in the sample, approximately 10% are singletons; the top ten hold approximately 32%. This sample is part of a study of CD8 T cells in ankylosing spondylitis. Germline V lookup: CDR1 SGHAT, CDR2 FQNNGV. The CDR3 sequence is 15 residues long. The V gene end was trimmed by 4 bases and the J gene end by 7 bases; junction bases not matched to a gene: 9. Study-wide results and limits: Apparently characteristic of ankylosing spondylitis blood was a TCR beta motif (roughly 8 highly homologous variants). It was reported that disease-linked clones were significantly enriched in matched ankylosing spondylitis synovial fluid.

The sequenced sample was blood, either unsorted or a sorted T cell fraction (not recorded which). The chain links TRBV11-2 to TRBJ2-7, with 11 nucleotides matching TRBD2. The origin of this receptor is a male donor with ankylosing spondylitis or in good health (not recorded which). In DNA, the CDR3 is TGTGCCAGCAGCTCGATAGCGGGAGGGTCCGGGGAGCAGTACTTC. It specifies CASSSIAGGSGEQYF.